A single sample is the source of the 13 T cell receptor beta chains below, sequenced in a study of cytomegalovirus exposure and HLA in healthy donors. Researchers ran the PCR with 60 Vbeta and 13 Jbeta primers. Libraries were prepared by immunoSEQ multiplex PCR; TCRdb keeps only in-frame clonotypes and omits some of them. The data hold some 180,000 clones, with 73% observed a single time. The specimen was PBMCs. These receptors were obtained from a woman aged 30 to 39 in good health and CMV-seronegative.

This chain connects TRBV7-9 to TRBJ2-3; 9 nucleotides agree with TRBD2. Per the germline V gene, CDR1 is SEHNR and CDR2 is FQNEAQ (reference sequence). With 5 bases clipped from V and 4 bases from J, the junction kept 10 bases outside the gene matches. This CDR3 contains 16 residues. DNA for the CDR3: TGTGCCAGCAGCGAAAGCGGGACTAGCATGGCAGATACGCAGTATTTT. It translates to CASSESGTSMADTQYF.

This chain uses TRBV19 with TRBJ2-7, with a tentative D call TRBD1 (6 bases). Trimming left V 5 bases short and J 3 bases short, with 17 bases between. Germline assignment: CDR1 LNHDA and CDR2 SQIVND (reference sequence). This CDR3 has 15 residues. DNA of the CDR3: TGTGCCAGTAGTGCCCGGGACAACGGGATCTACGAGCAGTACTTC. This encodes CASSARDNGIYEQYF.

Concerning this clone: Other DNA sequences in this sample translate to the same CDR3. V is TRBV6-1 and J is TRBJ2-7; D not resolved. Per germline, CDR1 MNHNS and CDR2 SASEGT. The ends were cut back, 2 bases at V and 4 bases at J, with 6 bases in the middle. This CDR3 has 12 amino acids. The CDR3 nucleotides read TGTGCCAGCAGTGAACCCCGGTACGAGCAGTACTTC. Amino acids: CASSEPRYEQYF.

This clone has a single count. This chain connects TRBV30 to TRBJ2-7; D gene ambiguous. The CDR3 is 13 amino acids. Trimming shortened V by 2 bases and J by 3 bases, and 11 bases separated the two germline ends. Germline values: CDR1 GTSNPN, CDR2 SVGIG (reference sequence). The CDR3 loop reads CAWSRRLYYEQYF. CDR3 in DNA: TGTGCCTGGAGTCGCAGGCTCTACTACGAGCAGTACTTC. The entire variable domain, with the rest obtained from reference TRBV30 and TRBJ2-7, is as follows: SQTIHQWPATLVQPVGSPLSLECTVEGTSNPNLYWYRQAAGRGLQLLFYSVGIGQISSEVPQNLSASRPQDRQFILSSKKLLLSDSGFYLCAWSRRLYYEQYFGPGTRLTVT.

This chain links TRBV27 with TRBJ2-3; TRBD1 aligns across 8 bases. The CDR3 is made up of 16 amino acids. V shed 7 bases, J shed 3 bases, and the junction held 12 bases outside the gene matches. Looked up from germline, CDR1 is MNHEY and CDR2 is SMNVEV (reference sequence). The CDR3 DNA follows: TGTGCCAGCACCCGTTTGCGGACAGGGATGACAGATACGCAGTATTTT. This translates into CASTRLRTGMTDTQYF.

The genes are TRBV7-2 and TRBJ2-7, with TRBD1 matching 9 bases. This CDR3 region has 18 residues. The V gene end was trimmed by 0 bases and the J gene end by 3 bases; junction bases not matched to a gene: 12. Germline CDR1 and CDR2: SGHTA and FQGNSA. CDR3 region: CASSLALGDRENLYEQYF. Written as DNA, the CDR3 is TGTGCCAGCAGCTTAGCGCTTGGGGACAGGGAGAACCTCTACGAGCAGTACTTC.

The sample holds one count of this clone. CDR3 nucleotide sequence: TGTGCCAGCAGCTTAGGGATGGACAGGTTCTCCTACGAGCAGTACTTC. Amino acids: CASSLGMDRFSYEQYF. The chain combines TRBV7-6 with TRBJ2-7; 7 nucleotides agree with TRBD1. This CDR3 is 16 amino acids long. Trimming at V came to 1 base and at J to 0 bases, leaving 6 bases not matched to a gene. Germline loops: CDR1 SGHVS, CDR2 FNYEAQ.

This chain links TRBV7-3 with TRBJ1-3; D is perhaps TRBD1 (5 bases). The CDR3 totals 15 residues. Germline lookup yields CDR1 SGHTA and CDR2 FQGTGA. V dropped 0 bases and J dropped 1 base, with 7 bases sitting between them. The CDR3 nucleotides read TGTGCCAGCAGCTTAACATCAGGGTCTGGAAACACCATATATTTT. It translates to CASSLTSGSGNTIYF.

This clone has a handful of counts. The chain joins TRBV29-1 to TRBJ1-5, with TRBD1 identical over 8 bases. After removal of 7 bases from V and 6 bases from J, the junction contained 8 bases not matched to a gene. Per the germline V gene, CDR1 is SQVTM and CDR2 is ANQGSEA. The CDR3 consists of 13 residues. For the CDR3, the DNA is TGCAGCGCAGCTACAGGGGGAGGTCAGCCCCAGCATTTT. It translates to CSAATGGGQPQHF. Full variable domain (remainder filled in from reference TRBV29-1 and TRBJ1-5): SAVISQKPSRDICQRGTSLTIQCQVDSQVTMMFWYRQQPGQSLTLIATANQGSEATYESGFVIDKFPISRPNLTFSTLTVSNMSPEDSSIYLCSAATGGGQPQHFGDGTRLSIL.

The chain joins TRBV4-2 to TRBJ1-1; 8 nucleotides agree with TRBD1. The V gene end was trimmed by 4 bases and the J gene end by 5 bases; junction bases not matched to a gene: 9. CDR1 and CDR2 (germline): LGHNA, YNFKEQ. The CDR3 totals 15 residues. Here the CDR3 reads CASSPRGQGRTEAFF. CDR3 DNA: TGTGCCAGCAGCCCGCGCGGACAGGGAAGAACTGAAGCTTTCTTT.

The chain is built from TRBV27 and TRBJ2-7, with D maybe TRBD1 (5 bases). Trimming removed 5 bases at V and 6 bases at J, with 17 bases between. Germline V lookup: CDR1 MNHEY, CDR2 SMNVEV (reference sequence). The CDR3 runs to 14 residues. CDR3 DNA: TGTGCCAGCAGTCGACTTGCCAGGGTCCGCGAGCAGTACTTC. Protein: CASSRLARVREQYF.

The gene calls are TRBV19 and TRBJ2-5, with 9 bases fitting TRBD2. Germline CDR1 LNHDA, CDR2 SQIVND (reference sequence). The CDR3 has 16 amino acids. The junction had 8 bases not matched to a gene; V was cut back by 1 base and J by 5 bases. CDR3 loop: CASSIAALAGRETQYF. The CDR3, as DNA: TGTGCCAGTAGTATAGCGGCGCTAGCGGGACGGGAGACCCAGTACTTC. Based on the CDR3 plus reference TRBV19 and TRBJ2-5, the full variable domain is DGGITQSPKYLFRKEGQNVTLSCEQNLNHDAMYWYRQDPGQGLRLIYYSQIVNDFQKGDIAEGYSVSREKKESFPLTVTSAQKNPTAFYLCASSIAALAGRETQYFGPGTRLLVL.

The CDR3 protein is CAISESTDLWEQFF. The CDR3 bases are TGTGCCATCAGTGAGTCTACAGATTTGTGGGAGCAGTTCTTC. The chain is built from TRBV10-3 and TRBJ2-1; D not certain. Deletions cut 0 bases from V and 10 bases from J, with 13 bases between. CDR1 and CDR2 from the germline V gene are ENHRY and SYGVKD. The CDR3 extends over 14 amino acids.